The sequence of this T cell receptor (beta chain) was determined in a study of T cells in Graves' hyperthyroidism and ophthalmopathy. Per germline, CDR1 ENHRY and CDR2 SYGVKD. The V and J ends lost 7 bases and 0 bases, in that order; junction bases with no gene match: 5. The CDR3 loop spans 15 amino acids. Findings of the study overall: Most clonotypes expanded in thyroid above 0.001 were likewise present in blood.

This clonotype was detected many times. Its antigen is unidentified. Regions amplified from RNA transcripts were the TCR beta CDR3 regions. First-round RT-PCR targeting the TCR CDR3 was performed with the HTBI primer set. Via MiXCR, TCRdb re-called the multiplex PCR reads, giving one row per CDR3 protein. In the table there are roughly 530,000 distinct CDR3 sequences, approximately 17% of which are singletons. The clonotype comes from a woman aged 18-29 years with Graves' ophthalmopathy. The sample taken for sequencing was blood. The chain employs TRBV10-3 and TRBJ2-3; 9 bases fit TRBD1. CDR3 residues: CAIKAGQGSTDTQYF. Here the CDR3 DNA reads TGTGCCATCAAGGCGGGACAGGGAAGCACAGATACGCAGTATTTT.